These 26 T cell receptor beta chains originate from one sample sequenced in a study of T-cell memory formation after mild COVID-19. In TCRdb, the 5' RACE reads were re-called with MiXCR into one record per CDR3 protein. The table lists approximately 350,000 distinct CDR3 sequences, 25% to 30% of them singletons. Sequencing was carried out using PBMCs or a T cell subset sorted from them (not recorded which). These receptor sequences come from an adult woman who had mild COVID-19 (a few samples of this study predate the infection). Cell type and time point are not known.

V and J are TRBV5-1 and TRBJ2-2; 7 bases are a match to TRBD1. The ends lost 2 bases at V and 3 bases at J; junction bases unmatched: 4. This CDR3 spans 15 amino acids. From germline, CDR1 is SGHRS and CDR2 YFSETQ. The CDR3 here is CASSFSGTDTGELFF. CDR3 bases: TGCGCCAGCAGCTTTTCCGGGACAGACACCGGGGAGCTGTTTTTT.

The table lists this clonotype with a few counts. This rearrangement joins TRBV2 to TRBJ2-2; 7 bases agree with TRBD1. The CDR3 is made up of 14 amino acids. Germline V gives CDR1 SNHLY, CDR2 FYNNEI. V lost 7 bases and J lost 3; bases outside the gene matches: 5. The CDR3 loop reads CASNPTGYTGELFF. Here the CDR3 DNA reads TGTGCCAGCAATCCGACAGGGTACACCGGGGAGCTGTTTTTT.

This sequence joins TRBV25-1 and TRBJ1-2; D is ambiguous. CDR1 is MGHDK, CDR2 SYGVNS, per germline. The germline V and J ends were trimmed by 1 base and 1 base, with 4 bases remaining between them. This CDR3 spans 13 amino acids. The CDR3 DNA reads TGTGCCAGCAGTGAATCTTATAACTATGGCTACACCTTC. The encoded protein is CASSESYNYGYTF.

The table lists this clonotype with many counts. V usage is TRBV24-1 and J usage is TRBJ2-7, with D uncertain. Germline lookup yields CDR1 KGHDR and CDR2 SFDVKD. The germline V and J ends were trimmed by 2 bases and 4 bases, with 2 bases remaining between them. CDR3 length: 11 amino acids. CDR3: CATSDSYEQYF. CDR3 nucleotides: TGTGCCACCAGTGATTCTTACGAGCAGTACTTC.

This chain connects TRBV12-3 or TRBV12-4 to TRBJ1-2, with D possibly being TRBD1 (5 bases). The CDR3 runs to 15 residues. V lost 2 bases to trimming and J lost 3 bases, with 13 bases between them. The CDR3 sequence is CASSLQGARYYGYTF. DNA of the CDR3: TGTGCCAGCAGTTTACAAGGGGCCAGATACTATGGCTACACCTTC.

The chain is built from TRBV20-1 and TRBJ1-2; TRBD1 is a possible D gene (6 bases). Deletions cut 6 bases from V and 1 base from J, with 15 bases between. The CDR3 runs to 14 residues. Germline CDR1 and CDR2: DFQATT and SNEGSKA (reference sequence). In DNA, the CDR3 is TGCAGTGCGTTAGGACAGAAAATTAACTATGGCTACACCTTC. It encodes CSALGQKINYGYTF.

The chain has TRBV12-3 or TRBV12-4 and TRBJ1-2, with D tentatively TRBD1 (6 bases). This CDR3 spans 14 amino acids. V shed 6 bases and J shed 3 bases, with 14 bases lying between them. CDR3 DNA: TGTGCCAGCAGCCTGGACAGCTCTTACTATGGCTACACCTTC. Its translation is CASSLDSSYYGYTF.

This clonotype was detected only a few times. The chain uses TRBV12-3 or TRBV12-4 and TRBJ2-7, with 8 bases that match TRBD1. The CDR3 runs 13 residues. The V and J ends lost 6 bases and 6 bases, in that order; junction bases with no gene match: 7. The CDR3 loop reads CASRTGDPSEQYF. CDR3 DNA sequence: TGTGCCAGCAGGACAGGGGATCCCTCCGAGCAGTACTTC.

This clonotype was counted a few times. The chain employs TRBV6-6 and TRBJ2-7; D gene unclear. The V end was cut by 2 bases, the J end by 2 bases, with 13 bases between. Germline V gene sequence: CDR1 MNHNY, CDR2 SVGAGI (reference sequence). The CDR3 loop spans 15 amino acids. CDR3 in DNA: TGTGCCAGCAGTTACCTGGACCTTCGTACCTACGAGCAGTACTTC. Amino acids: CASSYLDLRTYEQYF.

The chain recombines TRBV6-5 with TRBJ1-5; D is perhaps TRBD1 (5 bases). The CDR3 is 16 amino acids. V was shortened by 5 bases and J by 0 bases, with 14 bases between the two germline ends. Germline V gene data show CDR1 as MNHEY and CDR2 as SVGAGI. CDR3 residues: CASSPMRQNSNQPQHF. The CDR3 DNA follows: TGTGCCAGCAGTCCCATGAGACAGAATAGCAATCAGCCCCAGCATTTT.

The CDR3 coding sequence is TGTGCCAGCACCCCCGAAGGCGGGGGCGAGACCCAGTACTTC. Its protein product is CASTPEGGGETQYF. V is TRBV7-8 and J is TRBJ2-5, with D tentatively TRBD2 (7 bases). From germline, CDR1 is SGHVS and CDR2 FQNEAQ. The germline V and J ends were trimmed by 7 bases and 5 bases, with 17 bases remaining between them. The CDR3 loop spans 14 amino acids.

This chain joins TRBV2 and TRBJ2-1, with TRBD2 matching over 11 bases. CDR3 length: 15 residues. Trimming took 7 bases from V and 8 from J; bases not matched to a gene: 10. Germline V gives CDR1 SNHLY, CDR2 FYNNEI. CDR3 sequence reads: CASKSSGGLRDEQFF. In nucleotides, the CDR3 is TGTGCCAGCAAGTCTAGCGGGGGGCTCCGTGATGAGCAGTTCTTC.

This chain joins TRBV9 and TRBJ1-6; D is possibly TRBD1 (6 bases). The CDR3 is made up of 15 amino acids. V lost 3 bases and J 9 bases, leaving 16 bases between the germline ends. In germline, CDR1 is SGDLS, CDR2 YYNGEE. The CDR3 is CASSATGQYGSPLHF. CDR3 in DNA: TGTGCCAGCAGCGCGACCGGACAGTACGGTTCACCCCTCCACTTT.

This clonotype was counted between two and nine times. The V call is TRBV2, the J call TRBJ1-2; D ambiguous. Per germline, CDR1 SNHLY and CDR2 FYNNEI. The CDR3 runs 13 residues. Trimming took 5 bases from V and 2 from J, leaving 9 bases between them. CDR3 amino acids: CASSTDRNYGYTF. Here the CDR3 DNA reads TGTGCCAGCAGTACCGACCGAAACTATGGCTACACCTTC.

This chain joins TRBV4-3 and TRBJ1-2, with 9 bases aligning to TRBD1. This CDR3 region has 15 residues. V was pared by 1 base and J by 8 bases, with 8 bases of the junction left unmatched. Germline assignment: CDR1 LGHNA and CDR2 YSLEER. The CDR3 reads CASSQARDRVWGYTF. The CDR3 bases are TGCGCCAGCAGCCAAGCTCGGGACAGGGTATGGGGCTACACCTTC.

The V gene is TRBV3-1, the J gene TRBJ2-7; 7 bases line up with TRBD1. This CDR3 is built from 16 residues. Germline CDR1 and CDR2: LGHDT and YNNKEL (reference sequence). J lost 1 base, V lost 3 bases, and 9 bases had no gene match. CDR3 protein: CASSHISGTASYEQYF. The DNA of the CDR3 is TGTGCCAGCAGCCACATTTCCGGGACAGCTTCCTACGAGCAGTACTTC.

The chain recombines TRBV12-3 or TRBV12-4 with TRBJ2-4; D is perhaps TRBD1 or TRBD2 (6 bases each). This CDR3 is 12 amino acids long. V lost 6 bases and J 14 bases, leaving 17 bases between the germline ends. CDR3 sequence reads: CASRPGAGRKYF. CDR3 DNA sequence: TGTGCCAGCAGACCGGGGGCGGGACGAAAGTACTTC.

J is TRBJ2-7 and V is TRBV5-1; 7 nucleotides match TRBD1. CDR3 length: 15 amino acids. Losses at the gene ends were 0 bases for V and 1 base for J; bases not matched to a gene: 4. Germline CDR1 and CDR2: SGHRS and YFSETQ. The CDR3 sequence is CASSLAPGQSYEQYF. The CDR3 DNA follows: TGCGCCAGCAGCTTGGCTCCGGGACAGTCCTACGAGCAGTACTTC.

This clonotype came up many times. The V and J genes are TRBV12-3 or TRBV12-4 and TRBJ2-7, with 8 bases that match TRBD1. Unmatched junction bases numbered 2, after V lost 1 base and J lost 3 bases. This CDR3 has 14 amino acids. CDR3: CASSLGGQGYEQYF. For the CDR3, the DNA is TGTGCCAGCAGTTTAGGAGGACAGGGCTACGAGCAGTACTTC.

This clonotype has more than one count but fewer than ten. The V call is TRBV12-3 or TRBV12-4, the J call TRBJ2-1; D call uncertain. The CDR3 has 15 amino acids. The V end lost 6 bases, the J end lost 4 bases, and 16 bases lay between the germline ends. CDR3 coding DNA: TGTGCCAGCAGCCCACCGACTGGAGTTTACAATGAGCAGTTCTTC. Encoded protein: CASSPPTGVYNEQFF.

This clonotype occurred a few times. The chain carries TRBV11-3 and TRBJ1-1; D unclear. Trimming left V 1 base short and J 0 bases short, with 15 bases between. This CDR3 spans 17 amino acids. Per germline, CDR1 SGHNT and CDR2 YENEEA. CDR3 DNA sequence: TGTGCCAGCAGCTTAGCGGCACTTCGCCCTATGAACACTGAAGCTTTCTTT. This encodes CASSLAALRPMNTEAFF.

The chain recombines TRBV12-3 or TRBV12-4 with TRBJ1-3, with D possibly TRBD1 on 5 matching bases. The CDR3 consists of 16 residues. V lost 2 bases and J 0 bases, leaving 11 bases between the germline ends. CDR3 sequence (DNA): TGTGCCAGCAGTTTAAGGGGCCGCTCCTCTGGAAACACCATATATTTT. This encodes CASSLRGRSSGNTIYF.

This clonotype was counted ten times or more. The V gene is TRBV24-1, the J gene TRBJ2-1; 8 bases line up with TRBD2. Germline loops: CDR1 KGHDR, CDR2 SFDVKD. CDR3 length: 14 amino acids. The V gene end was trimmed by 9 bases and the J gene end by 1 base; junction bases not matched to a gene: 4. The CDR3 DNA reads TGTGCCACCCAAATAGCGGGATCCTACAATGAGCAGTTCTTC. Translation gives CATQIAGSYNEQFF.

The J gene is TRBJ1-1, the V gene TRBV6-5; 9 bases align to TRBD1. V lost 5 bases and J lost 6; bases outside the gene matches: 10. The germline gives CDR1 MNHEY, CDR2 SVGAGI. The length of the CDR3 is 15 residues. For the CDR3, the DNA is TGTGCCAGCAGTAAGGGACAGGGAGGGCTTGCTGAAGCTTTCTTT. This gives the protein CASSKGQGGLAEAFF.

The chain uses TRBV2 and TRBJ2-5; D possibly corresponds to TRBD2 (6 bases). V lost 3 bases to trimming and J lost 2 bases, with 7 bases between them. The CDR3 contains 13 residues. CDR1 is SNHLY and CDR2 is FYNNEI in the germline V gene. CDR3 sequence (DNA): TGTGCCAGCAGTGAGGGGGGACAAGAGACCCAGTACTTC. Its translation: CASSEGGQETQYF.

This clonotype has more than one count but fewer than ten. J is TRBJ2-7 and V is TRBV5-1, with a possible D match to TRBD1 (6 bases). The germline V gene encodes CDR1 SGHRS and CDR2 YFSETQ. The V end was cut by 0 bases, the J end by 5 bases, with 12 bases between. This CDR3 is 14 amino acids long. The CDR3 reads CASSLGRGMDEQYF. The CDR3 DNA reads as TGCGCCAGCAGCTTGGGCAGGGGTATGGACGAGCAGTACTTC.